This T cell receptor beta chain originates from a study of OX40 agonist ivuxolimab in advanced cancers. Context from the whole study: Ivuxolimab, which targeted the costimulatory receptor OX40 (CD134), was an agonistic, fully human IgG2 monoclonal antibody. Intravenous ivuxolimab was administered to patients every 2 weeks at six dose levels: 0.01, 0.1, 0.3, 1.5, 3 and 10 mg/kg. Among the roughly 50 dose-escalation patients, 19 had hepatocellular carcinoma, 15 melanoma, 9 renal cell carcinoma and 9 head and neck cancer. In the dose-escalation cohort, approximately 82% of patients were male, and the mean age was 60 years with a range of roughly 23 to 79. Prior anti-PD-1, anti-PD-L1 or anti-CTLA-4 therapy was permitted, and 35% to 40% of dose-escalation patients had received checkpoint inhibitors. Three dose-escalation patients achieved partial responses, one with hepatocellular carcinoma and two with cutaneous melanoma. The point of sequencing TCRbeta in the periphery was to test whether ivuxolimab changed TCR sequence diversity and drove clonal T-cell expansion. The paper covers the monotherapy dose-escalation part of the phase I ivuxolimab trial, which included N of about 50 patients.

Genomic DNA was isolated from the sorted cells so that the TCRbeta CDR3 region could be sequenced. The immunoSEQ Assay was used for sequencing of TCRbeta CDR3 regions. TCRdb re-hosts the immuneACCESS table, in-frame sequences only. Its copies lack some clones; in the studies checked, an unresolved V gene accounts for under half of them, and the cause for the rest is not known. The sample records about 32,000 clones, about four fifths of which are singletons. The ten top clones hold 15% to 20% of the sample. Patients with a history of autoimmune disease or receiving systemic immunosuppression were excluded from the trial. Peripheral blood for TCR sequencing was collected from all dose cohorts at baseline, on cycle 4 day 1, and on cycle 7 day 1. Samples were obtained from an open-label, multicenter, first-in-human phase I dose-escalation trial of ivuxolimab. Adults with locally advanced or metastatic melanoma, renal cell carcinoma, hepatocellular carcinoma or head and neck squamous cell carcinoma were enrolled in the trial. Before TCR sequencing, CD4+ and CD8+ T cells were separately sorted from peripheral blood.

Findings and caveats that apply to the study as a whole: In the 0.1-3.0 mg/kg groups, partial responders had among the lowest normalized peripheral clonal expansion, particularly in CD8+ T cells. The antigen specificity of the peripheral T cells that underwent clonal expansion was not determined. After ivuxolimab, expanded clones were on average more numerous among CD8+ T cells than among CD4+ T cells. Clonal expansion of both CD4+ and CD8+ blood T cells was observed from baseline to week 6 at doses 0.1 to 3.0 mg/kg. Low levels of normalized T-cell clonal expansion were also seen in some nonresponding patients.

V and J lose 3 bases and 7 bases, and a span of 4 bases separates them. Its CDR3 holds 10 amino acids, cysteine through phenylalanine. This entry keeps only the CDR3 DNA: 30 bases, framed from base 1. The germline V gene (reference sequence) sets CDR1 to DFQATT and CDR2 to SNEGSKA. Remarks on this clone: Its recognized antigen is unknown. No much larger clone is present one base from it, and per-base qualities are unavailable.

The rearrangement joined TRBV20-1 to TRBJ2-1; the D gene remains uncertain. This sequence was found in an adult with an advanced solid tumor such as melanoma, head and neck, liver or kidney cancer. The input for sequencing was CD4+ or CD8+ T cells sorted from blood, taken in a trial of the OX40 agonist ivuxolimab. The CDR3 protein sequence reads: CSASWNEQFF. The DNA reads as follows: TGCAGTGCTAGCTGGAATGAGCAGTTCTTC.